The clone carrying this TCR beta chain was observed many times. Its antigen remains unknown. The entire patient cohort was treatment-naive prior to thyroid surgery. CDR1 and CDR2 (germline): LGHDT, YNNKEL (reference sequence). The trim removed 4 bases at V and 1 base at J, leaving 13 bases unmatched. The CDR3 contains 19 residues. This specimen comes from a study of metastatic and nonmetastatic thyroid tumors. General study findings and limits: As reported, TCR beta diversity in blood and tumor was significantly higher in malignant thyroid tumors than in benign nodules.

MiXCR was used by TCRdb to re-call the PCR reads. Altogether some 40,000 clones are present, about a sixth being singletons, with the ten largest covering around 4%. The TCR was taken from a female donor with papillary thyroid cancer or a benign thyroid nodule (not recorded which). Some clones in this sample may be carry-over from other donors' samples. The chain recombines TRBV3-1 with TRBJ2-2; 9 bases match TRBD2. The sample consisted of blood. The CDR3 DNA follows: TGTGCCAGCAGCCGGCCCGCCCGGCTAGCGGGGAAGAACACCGGGGAGCTGTTTTTT. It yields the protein CASSRPARLAGKNTGELFF.